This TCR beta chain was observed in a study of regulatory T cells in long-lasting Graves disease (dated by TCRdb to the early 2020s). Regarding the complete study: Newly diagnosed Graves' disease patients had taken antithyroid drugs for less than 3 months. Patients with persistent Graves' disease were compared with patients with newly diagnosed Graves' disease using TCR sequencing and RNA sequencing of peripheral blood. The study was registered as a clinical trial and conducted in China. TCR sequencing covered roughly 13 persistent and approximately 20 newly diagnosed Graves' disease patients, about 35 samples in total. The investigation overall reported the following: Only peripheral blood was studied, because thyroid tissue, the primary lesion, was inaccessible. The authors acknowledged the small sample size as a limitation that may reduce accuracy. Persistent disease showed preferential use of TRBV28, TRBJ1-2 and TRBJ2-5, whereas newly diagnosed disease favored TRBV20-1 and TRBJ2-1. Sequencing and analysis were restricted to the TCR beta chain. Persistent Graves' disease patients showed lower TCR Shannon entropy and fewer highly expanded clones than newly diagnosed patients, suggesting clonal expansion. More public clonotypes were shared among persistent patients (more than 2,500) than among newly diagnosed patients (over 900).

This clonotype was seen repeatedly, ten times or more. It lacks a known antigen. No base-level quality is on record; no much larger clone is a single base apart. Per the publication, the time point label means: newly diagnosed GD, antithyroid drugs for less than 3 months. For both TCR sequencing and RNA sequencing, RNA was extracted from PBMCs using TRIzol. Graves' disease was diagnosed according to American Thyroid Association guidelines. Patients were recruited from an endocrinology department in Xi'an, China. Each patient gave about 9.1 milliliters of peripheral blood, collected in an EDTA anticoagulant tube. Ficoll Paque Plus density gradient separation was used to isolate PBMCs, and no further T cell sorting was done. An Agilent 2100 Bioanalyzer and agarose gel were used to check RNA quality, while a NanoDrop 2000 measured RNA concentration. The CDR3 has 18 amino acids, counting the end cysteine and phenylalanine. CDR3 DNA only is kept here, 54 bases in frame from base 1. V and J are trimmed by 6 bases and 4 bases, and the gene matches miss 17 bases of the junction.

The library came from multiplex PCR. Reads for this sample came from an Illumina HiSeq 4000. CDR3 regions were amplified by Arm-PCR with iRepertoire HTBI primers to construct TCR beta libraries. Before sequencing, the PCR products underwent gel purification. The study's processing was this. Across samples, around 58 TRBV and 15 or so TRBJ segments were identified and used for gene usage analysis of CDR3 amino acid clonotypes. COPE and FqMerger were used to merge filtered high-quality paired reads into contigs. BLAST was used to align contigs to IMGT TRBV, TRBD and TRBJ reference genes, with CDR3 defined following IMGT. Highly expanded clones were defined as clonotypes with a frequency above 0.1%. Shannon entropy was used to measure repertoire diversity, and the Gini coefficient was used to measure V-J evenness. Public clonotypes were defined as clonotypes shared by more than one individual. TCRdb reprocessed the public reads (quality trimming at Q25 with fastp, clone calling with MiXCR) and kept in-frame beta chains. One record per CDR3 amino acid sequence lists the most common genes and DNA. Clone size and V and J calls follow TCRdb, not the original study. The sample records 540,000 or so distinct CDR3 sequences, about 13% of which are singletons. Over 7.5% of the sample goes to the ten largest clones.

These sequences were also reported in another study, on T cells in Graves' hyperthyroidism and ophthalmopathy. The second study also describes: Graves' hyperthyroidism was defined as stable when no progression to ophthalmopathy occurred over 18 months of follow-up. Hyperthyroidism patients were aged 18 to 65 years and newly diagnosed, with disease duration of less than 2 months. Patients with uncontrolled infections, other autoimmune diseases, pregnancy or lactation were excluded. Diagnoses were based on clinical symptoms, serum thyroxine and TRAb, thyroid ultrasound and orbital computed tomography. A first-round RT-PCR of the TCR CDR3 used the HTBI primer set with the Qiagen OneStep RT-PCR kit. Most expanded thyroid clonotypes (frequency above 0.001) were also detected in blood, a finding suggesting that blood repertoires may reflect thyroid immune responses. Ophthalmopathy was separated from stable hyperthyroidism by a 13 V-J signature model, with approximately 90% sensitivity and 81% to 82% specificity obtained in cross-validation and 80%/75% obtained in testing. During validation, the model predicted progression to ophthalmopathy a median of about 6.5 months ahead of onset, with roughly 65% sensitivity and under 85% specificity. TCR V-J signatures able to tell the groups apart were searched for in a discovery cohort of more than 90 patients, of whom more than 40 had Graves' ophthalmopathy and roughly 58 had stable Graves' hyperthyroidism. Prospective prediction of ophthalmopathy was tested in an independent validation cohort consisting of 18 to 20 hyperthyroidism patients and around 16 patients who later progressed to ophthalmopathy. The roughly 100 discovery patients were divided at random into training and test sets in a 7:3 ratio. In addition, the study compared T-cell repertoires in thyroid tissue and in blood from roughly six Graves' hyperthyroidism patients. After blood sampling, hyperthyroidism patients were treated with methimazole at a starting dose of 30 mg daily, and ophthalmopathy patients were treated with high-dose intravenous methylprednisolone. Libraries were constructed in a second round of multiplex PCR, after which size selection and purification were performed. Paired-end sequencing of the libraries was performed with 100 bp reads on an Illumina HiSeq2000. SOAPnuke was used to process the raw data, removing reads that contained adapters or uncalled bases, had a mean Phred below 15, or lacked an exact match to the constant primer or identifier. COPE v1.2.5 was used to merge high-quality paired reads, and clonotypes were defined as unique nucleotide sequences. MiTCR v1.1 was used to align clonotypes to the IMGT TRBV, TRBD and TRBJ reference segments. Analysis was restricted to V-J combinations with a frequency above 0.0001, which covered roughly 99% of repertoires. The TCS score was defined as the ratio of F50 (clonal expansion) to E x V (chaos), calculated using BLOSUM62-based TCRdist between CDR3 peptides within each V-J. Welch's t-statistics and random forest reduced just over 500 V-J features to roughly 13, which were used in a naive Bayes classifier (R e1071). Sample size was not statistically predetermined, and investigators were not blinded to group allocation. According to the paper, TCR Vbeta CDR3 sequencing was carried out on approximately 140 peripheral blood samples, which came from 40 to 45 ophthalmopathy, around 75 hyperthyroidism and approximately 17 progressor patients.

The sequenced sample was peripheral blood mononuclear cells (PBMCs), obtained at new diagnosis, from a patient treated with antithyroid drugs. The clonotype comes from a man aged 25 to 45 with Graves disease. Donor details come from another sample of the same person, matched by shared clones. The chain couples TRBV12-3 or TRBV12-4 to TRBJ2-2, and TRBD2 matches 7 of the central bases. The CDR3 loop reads CASSPPAVAGFSTGELFF. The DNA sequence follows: TGTGCCAGCAGCCCCCCGGCTGTAGCGGGTTTTAGCACCGGGGAGCTGTTTTTT.